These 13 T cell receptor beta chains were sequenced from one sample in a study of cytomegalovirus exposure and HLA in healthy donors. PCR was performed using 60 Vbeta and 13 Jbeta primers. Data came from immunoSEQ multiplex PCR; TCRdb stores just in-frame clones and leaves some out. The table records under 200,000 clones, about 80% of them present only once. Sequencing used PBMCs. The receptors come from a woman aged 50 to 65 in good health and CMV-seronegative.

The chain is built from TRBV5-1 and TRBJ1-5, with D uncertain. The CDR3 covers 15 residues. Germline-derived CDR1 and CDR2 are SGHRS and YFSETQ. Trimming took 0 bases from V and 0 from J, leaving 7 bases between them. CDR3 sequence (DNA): TGCGCCAGCAGCTTGGCGGGGATTAGCAATCAGCCCCAGCATTTT. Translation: CASSLAGISNQPQHF.

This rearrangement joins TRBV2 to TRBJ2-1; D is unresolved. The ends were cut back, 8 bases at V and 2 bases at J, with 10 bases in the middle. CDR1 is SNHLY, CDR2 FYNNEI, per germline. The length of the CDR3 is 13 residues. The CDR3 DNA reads TGTGCCAGCGGGCTAAATACCTACAATGAGCAGTTCTTC. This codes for CASGLNTYNEQFF.

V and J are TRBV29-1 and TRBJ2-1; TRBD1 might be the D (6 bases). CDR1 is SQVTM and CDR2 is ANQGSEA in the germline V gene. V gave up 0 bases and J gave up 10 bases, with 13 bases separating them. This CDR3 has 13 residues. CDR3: CSVEDRDRLEQFF. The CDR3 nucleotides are TGCAGCGTTGAAGACCGAGACAGGTTGGAGCAGTTCTTC.

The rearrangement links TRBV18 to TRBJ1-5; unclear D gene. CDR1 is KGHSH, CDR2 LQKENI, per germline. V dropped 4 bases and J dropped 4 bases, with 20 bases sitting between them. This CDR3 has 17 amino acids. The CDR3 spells CASSLTGIGDRNQPQHF. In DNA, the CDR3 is TGTGCCAGCTCACTGACGGGAATTGGGGATCGAAATCAGCCCCAGCATTTT.

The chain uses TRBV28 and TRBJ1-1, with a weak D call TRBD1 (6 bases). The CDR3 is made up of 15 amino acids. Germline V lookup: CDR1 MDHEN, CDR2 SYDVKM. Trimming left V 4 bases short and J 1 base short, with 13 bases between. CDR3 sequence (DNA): TGTGCCAGCAGTTCCCCACAGGGTAGGAACACTGAAGCTTTCTTT. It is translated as CASSSPQGRNTEAFF.

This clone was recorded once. CDR3 DNA: TGTGCCAGCATCGACAGCTCTGGGGCCAACGTCCTGACTTTC. This codes for CASIDSSGANVLTF. This chain links TRBV6-6 with TRBJ2-6; TRBD1 is a possible D gene (5 bases). CDR1 and CDR2 from the germline V gene are MNHNY and SVGAGI (reference sequence). The V and J ends lost 7 bases and 0 bases respectively, with 7 bases between them. The CDR3 runs 14 residues.

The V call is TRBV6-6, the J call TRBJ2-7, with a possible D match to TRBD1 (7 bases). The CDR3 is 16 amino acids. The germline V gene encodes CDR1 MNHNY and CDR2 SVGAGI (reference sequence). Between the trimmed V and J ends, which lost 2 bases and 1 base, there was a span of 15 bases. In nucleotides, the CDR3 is TGTGCCAGCAGTTACGGAGGCAGGGGGAGGTCCTACGAGCAGTACTTC. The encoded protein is CASSYGGRGRSYEQYF.

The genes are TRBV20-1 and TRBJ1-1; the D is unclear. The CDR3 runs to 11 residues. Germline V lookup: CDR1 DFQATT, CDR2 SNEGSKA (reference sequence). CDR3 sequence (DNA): TGCAGGGGAGCAGTGAACACTGAAGCTTTCTTT. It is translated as CRGAVNTEAFF.

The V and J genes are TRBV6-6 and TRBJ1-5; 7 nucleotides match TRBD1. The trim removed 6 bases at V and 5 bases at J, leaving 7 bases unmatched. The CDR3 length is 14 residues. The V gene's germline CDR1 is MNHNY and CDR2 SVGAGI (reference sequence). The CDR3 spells CASRQGSGHQPQHF. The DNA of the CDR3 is TGTGCCAGCAGACAGGGGTCAGGTCATCAGCCCCAGCATTTT.

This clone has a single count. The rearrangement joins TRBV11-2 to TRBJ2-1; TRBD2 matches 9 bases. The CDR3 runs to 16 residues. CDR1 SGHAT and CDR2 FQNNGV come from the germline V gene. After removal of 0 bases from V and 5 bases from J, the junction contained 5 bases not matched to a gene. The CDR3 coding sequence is TGTGCCAGCAGCTTAGATAGGAGACTAGCGGACAATGAGCAGTTCTTC. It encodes CASSLDRRLADNEQFF.

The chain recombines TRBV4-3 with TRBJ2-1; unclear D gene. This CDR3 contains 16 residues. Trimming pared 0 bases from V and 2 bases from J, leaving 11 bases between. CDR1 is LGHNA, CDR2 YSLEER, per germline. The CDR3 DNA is TGCGCCAGCAGCCAAGATTCCAGGTTGACCTACAATGAGCAGTTCTTC. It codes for CASSQDSRLTYNEQFF.

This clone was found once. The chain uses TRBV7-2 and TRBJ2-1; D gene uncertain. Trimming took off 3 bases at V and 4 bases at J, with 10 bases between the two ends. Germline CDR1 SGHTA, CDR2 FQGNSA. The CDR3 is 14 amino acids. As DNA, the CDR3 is TGTGCCAGCAGCTTTAGGAGTACTTACAATGAGCAGTTCTTC. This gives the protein CASSFRSTYNEQFF.

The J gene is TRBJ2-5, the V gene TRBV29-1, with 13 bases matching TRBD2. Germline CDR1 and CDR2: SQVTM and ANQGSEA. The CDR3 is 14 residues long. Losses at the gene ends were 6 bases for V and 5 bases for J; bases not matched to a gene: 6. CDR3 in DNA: TGCAGCGTCCGACTAGCGGGGGGCCTTGAGACCCAGTACTTC. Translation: CSVRLAGGLETQYF.